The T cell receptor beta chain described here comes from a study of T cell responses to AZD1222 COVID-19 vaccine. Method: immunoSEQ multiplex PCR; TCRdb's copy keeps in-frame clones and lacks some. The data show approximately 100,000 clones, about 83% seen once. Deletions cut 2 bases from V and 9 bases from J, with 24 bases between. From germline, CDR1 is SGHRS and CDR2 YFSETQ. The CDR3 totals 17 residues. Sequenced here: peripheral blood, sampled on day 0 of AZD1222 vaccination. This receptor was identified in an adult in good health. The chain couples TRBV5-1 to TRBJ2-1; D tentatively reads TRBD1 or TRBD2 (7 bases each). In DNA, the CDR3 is TGCGCCAGCAGCTTCCAGGGGGGGAAAGGAACAAAGGGTGAGCAGTTCTTC. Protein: CASSFQGGKGTKGEQFF.